This is a list of T cell receptor beta chains from one sample in a study of regulatory T cells in long-lasting Graves disease. TCRdb re-derived calls from the multiplex PCR reads in MiXCR, one entry per CDR3 protein. The data hold roughly 500,000 distinct CDR3 sequences, with 20% to 25% observed a single time. Specimen: peripheral blood mononuclear cells (PBMCs), collected when the disease was refractory, from a patient treated with antithyroid drugs. All receptors come from a female donor with Graves disease. Both conserved end residues are trimmed from each CDR3. The order of the fields is V gene, clone size, CDR3 length, J gene, CDR3 protein. Size tells how often a clone was seen (once, few, many) or the class of an expanded clone, and some rows leave it out.

TRBV2,few,11,TRBJ2-2,ASSEQYTGELF
TRBV4-2,-,15,TRBJ2-2,ASSQVLGPRNTGELF
TRBV29-1,-,11,TRBJ2-7,SALGTAGGEQY
TRBV6-5,-,14,TRBJ1-4,ASSYGQGTTNEKLF
TRBV28,many,11,TRBJ2-5,ASSIAVQETQY
TRBV19,-,12,TRBJ1-2,ASRWGGSNYGYT
TRBV28,many,10,TRBJ2-7,ASSETFYEQY
TRBV28,-,16,TRBJ2-2,ASSASGLAGDNTGELF
TRBV24-1,-,13,TRBJ2-1,ATSDPGLAGNEQF
TRBV9,few,13,TRBJ2-1,ASSVEASGRDEQF
TRBV5-5,-,12,TRBJ1-5,ASSPSLESQPQH
TRBV4-1,-,14,TRBJ2-5,ASSQGQGAQQETQY
TRBV2,many,13,TRBJ2-5,ASSLKQGLQETQY
TRBV20-1,-,10,TRBJ1-6,SAILGNSPLH
TRBV20-1,many,13,TRBJ2-7,SALGLGREINEQY
TRBV5-1,once,14,TRBJ2-2,ASMGTSGRDTGELF
TRBV12-3/TRBV12-4,many,11,TRBJ2-4,ASSRVAKNIQY
TRBV7-3,many,10,TRBJ1-1,ASSGSRTEAF
TRBV29-1,-,13,TRBJ2-7,SVGGTSGSSREQY
TRBV5-6,-,13,TRBJ2-7,ANSLGLAGTYEQN
TRBV14,-,11,TRBJ2-1,ASAKGGPNEQF
TRBV11-3,-,15,TRBJ2-7,ASSPRGTSGSRGEQY
TRBV19,few,13,TRBJ1-4,ASSIQAEWDEKLF
TRBV6-1,many,13,TRBJ2-2,ASRTLEGDTGELF
TRBV6-1,few,11,TRBJ1-5,ASSGGLGQPQH
TRBV4-2,once,15,TRBJ2-7,ASSLLLGTSGSYEQY
TRBV7-3,-,12,TRBJ2-2,ASSYNQGAGELF
TRBV29-1,few,14,TRBJ2-5,SVKVAGGPAVETQY
TRBV20-1,-,14,TRBJ2-7,SARDYAGQGLYEQY
TRBV6-1,-,12,TRBJ2-1,ASSASGGANEQF
TRBV27,few,12,TRBJ2-3,ASSFNRAQGTQY
TRBV6-1,-,14,TRBJ2-5,ASSPSDRGLQETQY
TRBV4-1,-,11,TRBJ1-1,ASSQDFRAEAF
TRBV27,many,12,TRBJ2-7,ASSFSDATYEQY
TRBV29-1,-,11,TRBJ1-1,SVDQGFGTEAF
TRBV29-1,few,14,TRBJ2-5,SVLGGPSGSQETQY
TRBV7-8,many,13,TRBJ1-5,ASSLRTNGNQPQH
TRBV7-2,-,13,TRBJ1-1,ASSLDRLMNTEAF
TRBV15,few,11,TRBJ2-7,ATSDGAPYEQY
TRBV4-2,-,13,TRBJ2-5,ASSQEVAKGETQY
TRBV19,-,18,TRBJ2-4,ASWGQGVSKEALAKNIQY
TRBV5-6,-,12,TRBJ2-5,ASSFRGFEETQY
TRBV29-1,-,15,TRBJ1-2,SVWTHRVVIEHYGYT
TRBV5-5,few,18,TRBJ2-2,ASSLRLSTQGISHTGELF
TRBV28,many,14,TRBJ1-1,ASSSAGGSGNTEAF
TRBV15,few,13,TRBJ1-2,ATKMATSSNYGYT
TRBV15,few,11,TRBJ1-1,ATGEGSNTEAF
TRBV28,many,13,TRBJ1-1,ASSFSSYQNTEAF
TRBV28,many,12,TRBJ1-6,ASSFLGEQAPLH
TRBV19,few,12,TRBJ1-5,ASRLWGTIQAQH